This TCR beta chain was captured in a study of cytomegalovirus exposure and HLA in healthy donors. Study overall: Among the roughly 370 genotyped donors, approximately 80% were placed in the Caucasian-associated ancestry cluster.

Study results and limitations: Sequencing likely generated an artifact that appeared as a cluster of highly shared sequence variants.

Germline V gene lookup returns CDR1 MNHEY and CDR2 SMNVEV (reference sequence). The V and J ends lost 7 bases and 6 bases, in that order; junction bases with no gene match: 5. CDR3 length: 13 residues. The PCR made use of 60 Vbeta and 13 Jbeta primers. Study processing details: Among the unique TCR beta chains that a later analysis counted, about 84 million in all, 9.5 million to 12 million were shared. TCRdb's copy holds only in-frame clones and misses some; the assay was immunoSEQ multiplex PCR. D and trimming come from the DNA, and the V and J calls and clone size come from that table. The sample consists of about 100,000 clones, roughly 80% of them appearing once. Concerning this clone: Its antigen is unknown.

The specimen sequenced was PBMCs. The rearrangement joins TRBV27 to TRBJ2-3; the match to TRBD2 covers 9 bases. The TCR was taken from a man aged 40-49 years in good health and CMV-seronegative. The CDR3 nucleotides are TGTGCCAGCACTCTAGCGGGGTTGGATACGCAGTATTTT. Residues: CASTLAGLDTQYF.